The present entry profiles one T cell receptor (beta chain) with its context. Its target is not known. The sample originates from a study of cytomegalovirus exposure and HLA in healthy donors. Study background: HLA-typed donors contributed approximately 92 million unique TCRs, which were held in an early data release. Overall study findings and caveats: It was taken for granted in presence/absence analyses that sequencing depth across donors was roughly uniform. TCR beta V segments were, for the most part, productive about 87% or about 30% of the time in an earlier analysis. Later work associated fewer than 20,000 TCR beta sequences with HLA alleles at 0.05 false discovery rate.

The V and J ends lost 1 base and 2 bases respectively, with 8 bases between them. The V gene's germline CDR1 is SEHNR and CDR2 FQNEAQ (reference sequence). The CDR3 sequence is 14 residues long. 60 Vbeta and 13 Jbeta primers were used in PCR. Only in-frame clones appear in the TCRdb table, and some are missing; sequencing was by immunoSEQ multiplex PCR. The profile shows roughly 130,000 clones, about 83% of them singletons. The chain links TRBV7-9 to TRBJ1-1; D is possibly TRBD1 (6 bases). The TCR sequence derives from a girl aged 2-10 years in good health and CMV-seronegative. Sequenced input: PBMCs. The CDR3: CASSLGTDNTEAFF. CDR3 nucleotides: TGTGCCAGCAGCTTAGGGACAGATAACACTGAAGCTTTCTTT.